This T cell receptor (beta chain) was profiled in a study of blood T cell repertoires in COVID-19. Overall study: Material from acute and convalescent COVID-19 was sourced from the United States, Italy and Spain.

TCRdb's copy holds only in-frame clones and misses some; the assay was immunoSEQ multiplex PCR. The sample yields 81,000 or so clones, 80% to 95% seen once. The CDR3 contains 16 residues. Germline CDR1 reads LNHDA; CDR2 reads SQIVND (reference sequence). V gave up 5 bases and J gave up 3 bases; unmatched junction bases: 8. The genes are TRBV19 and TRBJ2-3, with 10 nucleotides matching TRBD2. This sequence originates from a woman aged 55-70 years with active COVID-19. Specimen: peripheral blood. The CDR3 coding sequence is TGTGCCAGTAGTCGGGCTAGCGGGAGTTTGACAGATACGCAGTATTTT. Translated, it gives CASSRASGSLTDTQYF.